These 29 T cell receptor beta chains share one sample of origin, sequenced in a study of OX40 agonist ivuxolimab in advanced cancers. The data were produced by immunoSEQ multiplex PCR, yet TCRdb's version contains in-frame clones alone and is incomplete. The sample lists about 86,000 clones; around 90% were seen once. The sample was CD4+ or CD8+ T cells sorted from blood, taken in a trial of the OX40 agonist ivuxolimab. These TCRs come from an adult with an advanced solid tumor such as melanoma, head and neck, liver or kidney cancer.

The chain recombines TRBV20-1 with TRBJ2-6; D unresolved. Trimming shortened V by 0 bases and J by 12 bases, and 6 bases separated the two germline ends. This CDR3 has 11 amino acids. The V gene's germline CDR1 is DFQATT and CDR2 SNEGSKA (reference sequence). The CDR3 spells CSARELGVLTF. In nucleotides, the CDR3 is TGCAGTGCTAGAGAGTTGGGCGTCCTGACTTTC.

The rearrangement uses TRBV5-1 and TRBJ2-5, with 8 bases fitting TRBD1. The length of the CDR3 is 15 residues. V shed 0 bases, J shed 7 bases, and the junction held 8 bases outside the gene matches. Germline lookup yields CDR1 SGHRS and CDR2 YFSETQ. The CDR3 DNA reads TGCGCCAGCAGCTTGGCCGCCCAGGGGGCGCGGACCCAGTACTTC. Protein sequence: CASSLAAQGARTQYF.

This chain connects TRBV4-2 to TRBJ2-7; tentatively, D is TRBD1 or TRBD2 (5 bases each). Trimming shortened V by 2 bases and J by 0 bases, and 14 bases separated the two germline ends. Germline V gene data show CDR1 as LGHNA and CDR2 as YNFKEQ. The CDR3 is 16 residues long. The CDR3 DNA sequence: TGTGCCAGCAGCCAAATGGGGCAGCGGAGCTCCTACGAGCAGTACTTC. Translation: CASSQMGQRSSYEQYF.

The chain combines TRBV4-3 with TRBJ2-3, with D tentatively TRBD2 (6 bases). Germline CDR1 and CDR2: LGHNA and YSLEER. This CDR3 spans 17 amino acids. The V gene lost 0 bases and the J gene lost 3 bases, with 16 bases spanning the gap. The CDR3 loop is CASSQDSSGGWTDTQYF. The CDR3 DNA follows: TGCGCCAGCAGCCAAGACTCCTCCGGGGGATGGACAGATACGCAGTATTTT.

The V and J genes are TRBV7-2 and TRBJ2-6; possible D gene TRBD1, 6 bases. CDR1 and CDR2 from the germline V gene are SGHTA and FQGNSA. The CDR3 sequence is 18 residues long. V lost 5 bases, J lost 0 bases, and 17 bases lay in between. The CDR3 region is CASSPPGAGSSGANVLTF. The DNA of the CDR3 is TGTGCCAGCAGCCCTCCAGGGGCAGGTTCCTCTGGGGCCAACGTCCTGACTTTC.

The V and J genes are TRBV28 and TRBJ2-1, with a tentative D call TRBD2 (6 bases). Trimming removed 5 bases from V and 8 bases from J, with 19 bases in between. This CDR3 is 15 amino acids long. Germline loops: CDR1 MDHEN, CDR2 SYDVKM. The CDR3: CASSAPGRGADEQFF. In DNA form, the CDR3 reads TGTGCCAGCAGTGCTCCAGGGCGGGGCGCGGATGAGCAGTTCTTC.

V and J are TRBV7-3 and TRBJ2-6, with no clear D. Germline CDR1 SGHTA, CDR2 FQGTGA. The CDR3 is 15 amino acids. V was shortened by 1 base and J by 0 bases, with 4 bases between the two germline ends. The CDR3 coding sequence is TGTGCCAGCAGCTTAATTAACTCTGGGGCCAACGTCCTGACTTTC. Protein: CASSLINSGANVLTF.

The chain links TRBV27 to TRBJ2-5, with 10 bases that match TRBD1. Matching the DNA end better, TRBJ2-7 makes the J call doubtful. This CDR3 is 16 amino acids long. CDR1 MNHEY and CDR2 SMNVEV come from the germline V gene (reference sequence). In DNA form, the CDR3 reads TGTGCCAGCAGGCGTTCTGGGGGACAGGGGACCTACGAGCAGTACTTC. Protein sequence: CASRRSGGQGTYEQYF.

The J gene is TRBJ2-2, the V gene TRBV9, with D possibly TRBD2 on 7 matching bases. Trimming stripped 0 bases from V and 1 base from J, with 13 bases between. The germline V gene has CDR1 SGDLS and CDR2 YYNGEE. The CDR3 length is 17 residues. As DNA, the CDR3 is TGTGCCAGCAGCGTAGTGGGGGGGCCGTTGAACACCGGGGAGCTGTTTTTT. This gives the protein CASSVVGGPLNTGELFF.

This chain joins TRBV21-1 and TRBJ2-1; the table's D call TRBD2 went unverified against the DNA. TRBV21-1 has pseudogene status. This CDR3 region has 17 residues. CDR3 in amino acids: CASSKVTSGGSGNEQFF. CDR3 in DNA: TGTGCCAGCAGCAAGGTGACTAGCGGGGGCTCCGGGAATGAGCAGTTCTTC.

The chain combines TRBV5-1 with TRBJ2-1; 9 bases line up with TRBD2. CDR3 size: 15 residues. Per the germline V gene, CDR1 is SGHRS and CDR2 is YFSETQ. J gave up 7 bases and V 2 bases, and 7 bases lay outside the gene matches. This chain's CDR3 is CASSLGGRVNNEQFF. CDR3 in DNA: TGCGCCAGCAGCTTAGGCGGGAGGGTTAATAATGAGCAGTTCTTC.

V and J are TRBV7-9 and TRBJ2-1, with D maybe TRBD1 (7 bases). The germline V gene encodes CDR1 SEHNR and CDR2 FQNEAQ (reference sequence). The length of the CDR3 is 17 residues. Trimming took 6 bases from V and 5 from J, leaving 23 bases between them. CDR3 sequence (DNA): TGTGCCAGCAGGCCTGAGGAGGGCAGGGGGTCCCACAATGAGCAGTTCTTC. Protein product: CASRPEEGRGSHNEQFF.

This chain joins TRBV5-1 and TRBJ1-2, with D possibly TRBD1 on 6 matching bases. CDR1 and CDR2 (germline): SGHRS, YFSETQ. The germline V and J ends were trimmed by 4 bases and 5 bases, with 15 bases remaining between them. This CDR3 is 14 amino acids long. CDR3 loop: CASSAGGLGYGYTF. Here the CDR3 DNA reads TGCGCCAGCAGCGCGGGGGGCTTGGGATATGGCTACACCTTC.

This chain connects TRBV4-2 to TRBJ2-3, with TRBD2 matching over 13 bases. Germline values: CDR1 LGHNA, CDR2 YNFKEQ. Unmatched junction bases numbered 6, after V lost 4 bases and J lost 2 bases. The CDR3 is 17 residues long. DNA for the CDR3: TGTGCCAGCAGCCCGACTAGCGGGAGGACTTACACAGATACGCAGTATTTT. Amino acids: CASSPTSGRTYTDTQYF.

This clone showed up just once. This chain joins TRBV5-4 and TRBJ1-5; D not resolved. CDR3 length: 13 residues. The germline CDR1 and CDR2 sequences are SGHNT and YYREEE (reference sequence). V lost 0 bases and J 4 bases, leaving 5 bases between the germline ends. CDR3 sequence: CASSLAGNQPQHF. The CDR3 bases are TGTGCCAGCAGCTTGGCTGGTAATCAGCCCCAGCATTTT.

The CDR3 here is CASSDRTESYEQYF. Here the CDR3 DNA reads TGTGCCAGCAGTGATAGAACGGAATCCTACGAGCAGTACTTC. The genes are TRBV2 and TRBJ2-7; D remains unclear. The CDR3 covers 14 residues. CDR1 is SNHLY, CDR2 FYNNEI, per germline. Trimming shortened V by 3 bases and J by 1 base, and 10 bases separated the two germline ends.

The chain combines TRBV29-1 with TRBJ2-3, with D tentatively TRBD1 (7 bases). V was pared by 8 bases and J by 3 bases, with 12 bases between. Germline V gene sequence: CDR1 SQVTM, CDR2 ANQGSEA. The CDR3 covers 12 residues. The CDR3 coding sequence is TGCAGCTTCAGGGGGGCGACAGATACGCAGTATTTT. Amino acid sequence: CSFRGATDTQYF.

A single count supports this clone. The CDR3 is CASSLGQGSYEQYF. CDR3 bases: TGTGCCAGCAGCTTAGGACAGGGTTCCTACGAGCAGTACTTC. This chain joins TRBV14 and TRBJ2-7; 8 bases map to TRBD1. The CDR3 has 14 amino acids. Germline V gene lookup returns CDR1 SGHDN and CDR2 FVKESK. V trimming: 5 bases; J trimming: 1 base; junction bases outside the gene matches: 4.

The chain uses TRBV9 and TRBJ2-1; no clear D. The CDR3 totals 13 residues. V lost 3 bases, J lost 7 bases, and 11 bases lay in between. Germline CDR1 reads SGDLS; CDR2 reads YYNGEE. CDR3 DNA sequence: TGTGCCAGCAGCGCCTCACCCTTGAATGAGCAGTTCTTC. Protein product: CASSASPLNEQFF.

V usage is TRBV2 and J usage is TRBJ2-2; D unresolved. CDR1 SNHLY and CDR2 FYNNEI come from the germline V gene. The V end lost 8 bases, the J end lost 0 bases, and 10 bases lay between the germline ends. The CDR3 totals 14 residues. The CDR3 DNA is TGTGCCAGCCGATTAACAGCGAACACCGGGGAGCTGTTTTTT. Translation gives CASRLTANTGELFF. The full variable domain, completed using reference TRBV2 and TRBJ2-2, is EPEVTQTPSHQVTQMGQEVILRCVPISNHLYFYWYRQILGQKVEFLVSFYNNEISEKSEIFDDQFSVERPDGSNFTLKIRSTKLEDSAMYFCASRLTANTGELFFGEGSRLTVL.

The chain couples TRBV18 to TRBJ1-3; no clear D. The germline V gene encodes CDR1 KGHSH and CDR2 LQKENI. The length of the CDR3 is 15 residues. Deletions cut 3 bases from V and 2 bases from J, with 11 bases between. CDR3 amino acids: CASSPSADPGNTIYF. The CDR3 DNA sequence: TGTGCCAGCTCACCGTCGGCAGACCCTGGAAACACCATATATTTT.

The genes are TRBV7-3 and TRBJ2-6; no firm D call. CDR1 is SGHTA and CDR2 is FQGTGA in the germline V gene. Trimming shortened V by 2 bases and J by 2 bases, and 4 bases separated the two germline ends. The CDR3 runs 14 residues. The DNA of the CDR3 is TGTGCCAGCAGCTTATTGGCTGGGGCCAACGTCCTGACTTTC. Its translation: CASSLLAGANVLTF.

The chain uses TRBV19 and TRBJ1-2; 10 bases are a match to TRBD1. Germline-derived CDR1 and CDR2 are LNHDA and SQIVND (reference sequence). The CDR3 covers 19 residues. The junction had 13 bases not matched to a gene; V was cut back by 2 bases and J by 1 base. The CDR3 region has the DNA TGTGCCAGTAGTATACGGTCGCAGGACAGGGGGAGATTTAACTATGGCTACACCTTC. It encodes CASSIRSQDRGRFNYGYTF.

The chain employs TRBV30 and TRBJ1-4; 7 bases map to TRBD1. Germline loops: CDR1 GTSNPN, CDR2 SVGIG (reference sequence). The ends lost 7 bases at V and 0 bases at J; junction bases unmatched: 5. This CDR3 region has 14 residues. CDR3 in DNA: TGTGCCTTGACAGGGCGGGCAACTAATGAAAAACTGTTTTTT. Protein sequence: CALTGRATNEKLFF.

The J gene is TRBJ2-1, the V gene TRBV10-3; 9 nucleotides line up with TRBD1. The CDR3 has 14 residues. Germline CDR1 reads ENHRY; CDR2 reads SYGVKD. Trimming took 6 bases from V and 5 from J; bases not matched to a gene: 5. The chain's CDR3 is CAISPGQGDNEQFF. In DNA form, the CDR3 reads TGTGCCATCAGCCCGGGACAGGGAGACAATGAGCAGTTCTTC.

The chain links TRBV7-9 to TRBJ2-7; no reliable D call. V gave up 1 base and J gave up 2 bases, with 9 bases separating them. CDR1 is SEHNR, CDR2 FQNEAQ, per germline (reference sequence). The CDR3 totals 14 residues. The CDR3 sequence is CASSLDPATYEQYF. The DNA of the CDR3 is TGTGCCAGCAGCTTAGATCCCGCTACCTACGAGCAGTACTTC. The full variable domain, its missing parts supplied by reference TRBV7-9 and TRBJ2-7, is DTGVSQNPRHKITKRGQNVTFRCDPISEHNRLYWYRQTLGQGPEFLTYFQNEAQLEKSRLLSDRFSAERPKGSFSTLEIQRTEQGDSAMYLCASSLDPATYEQYFGPGTRLTVT.

This clone was seen a few times. The V call is TRBV4-1, the J call TRBJ1-1; possible D gene TRBD1, 6 bases. This CDR3 has 13 residues. V was trimmed by 2 bases and J by 11 bases, leaving 15 bases between them. Germline assignment: CDR1 MGHRA and CDR2 YSYEKL. The CDR3 sequence is CASSQFIRTAAFF. In DNA form, the CDR3 reads TGCGCCAGCAGCCAATTTATTCGGACAGCGGCTTTCTTT.

The rearrangement joins TRBV10-3 to TRBJ1-1; the D is unclear. Trimming took 10 bases from V and 1 from J, leaving 13 bases between them. This CDR3 has 13 amino acids. The germline V gene encodes CDR1 ENHRY and CDR2 SYGVKD. The CDR3 here is CANADGWNTEAFF. Here the CDR3 DNA reads TGTGCCAACGCGGACGGCTGGAACACTGAAGCTTTCTTT.

The chain has TRBV5-4 and TRBJ1-2; perhaps TRBD1 as D (5 bases). The ends were cut back, 5 bases at V and 2 bases at J, with 10 bases in the middle. Germline assignment: CDR1 SGHNT and CDR2 YYREEE (reference sequence). This CDR3 is 13 amino acids long. This CDR3 reads CASRPGTNYGYTF. CDR3 sequence (DNA): TGTGCCAGCAGACCCGGGACGAACTATGGCTACACCTTC.